The 3 T cell receptor beta chains below come from one sample, sequenced in a study of monozygotic twins with inflammatory bowel disease. One entry per CDR3 protein, without DNA, is what TCRdb gives after re-calling the 5' RACE reads. This table lists 330,000 or so distinct CDR3 sequences. Sequencing was performed on blood. All receptors derive from a human donor with ulcerative colitis or Crohn's disease, or a healthy co-twin of an affected twin (not recorded which).

The V and J genes are TRBV5-4 and TRBJ2-1. Germline CDR1 SGHNT, CDR2 YYREEE (reference sequence). This CDR3 spans 16 amino acids. The chain's CDR3 is CASSGDRGTHGNEQFF.

The rearrangement joins TRBV28 to TRBJ2-3; TCRdb selects TRBD1, and the lack of DNA leaves this call unchecked. The germline CDR1 and CDR2 sequences are MDHEN and SYDVKM. The CDR3 contains 16 residues. CDR3 protein: CASSLAGREMVSAQYF.

The chain couples TRBV20-1 to TRBJ2-3. CDR1 DFQATT and CDR2 SNEGSKA come from the germline V gene (reference sequence). The CDR3 is made up of 12 amino acids. The chain's CDR3 is CSAKVGLDTQYF.